This record looks at one T cell receptor (beta chain) sequence and its context. Antigen specificity is unknown. The data originate from a study of identical twins. Study conclusions and caveats: Out-of-frame TCR alpha sharing in monozygotic twins exceeded recombination model predictions.

The V gene lost 0 bases and the J gene lost 6 bases, with 9 bases spanning the gap. Germline lookup yields CDR1 DFQATT and CDR2 SNEGSKA (reference sequence). This CDR3 region has 13 residues. TCRdb re-analysed the 5' RACE reads in MiXCR, keeping a single row per CDR3 protein. The sample lists around 690,000 distinct CDR3 sequences; less than 25% were seen once. This sample also belongs to another study, concerning T cells expressing NK-cell markers.

The sequenced material came from PBMCs. This clonotype was sampled from a woman aged 18 to 35 in good health. The chain employs TRBV20-1 and TRBJ2-4; D is undetermined. This chain's CDR3 is CSARDQRRNIQYF. DNA of the CDR3: TGCAGTGCTAGAGATCAGCGTAGAAACATTCAGTACTTC.